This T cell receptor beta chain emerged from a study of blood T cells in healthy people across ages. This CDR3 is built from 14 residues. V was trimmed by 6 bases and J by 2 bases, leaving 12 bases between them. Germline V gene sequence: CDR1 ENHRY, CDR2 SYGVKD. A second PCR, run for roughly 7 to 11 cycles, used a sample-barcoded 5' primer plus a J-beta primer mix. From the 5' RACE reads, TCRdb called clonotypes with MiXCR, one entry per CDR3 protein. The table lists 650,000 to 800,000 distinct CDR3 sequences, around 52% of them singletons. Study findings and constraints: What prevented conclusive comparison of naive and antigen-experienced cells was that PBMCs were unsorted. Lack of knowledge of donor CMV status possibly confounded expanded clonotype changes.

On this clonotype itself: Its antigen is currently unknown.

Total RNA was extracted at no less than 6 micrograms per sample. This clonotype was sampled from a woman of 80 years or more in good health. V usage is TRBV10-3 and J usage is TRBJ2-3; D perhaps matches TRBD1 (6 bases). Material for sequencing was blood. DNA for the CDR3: TGTGCCATCAGCCGGGACACCGACACAGATACGCAGTATTTT. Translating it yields CAISRDTDTDTQYF.